This T cell receptor beta chain appears in the sequencing data of a study of blood T cells in healthy people across ages (dated by TCRdb to between 2014 and 2016). About the full investigation: In model experiments, template switching captured roughly one uniquely barcoded TCR beta cDNA molecule for every two T cells. Using deep sequencing normalized with unique cDNA molecular identifiers, the study measured how TCR beta repertoire diversity changes with age. Four age groups were formed from the donors: young (average roughly 15 years), middle-aged (approximately 42), aged (62) and long-lived (roughly 81). To avoid experimental bias, donors of different ages were spread randomly across the sequencing lanes. Using the same blood draw, the study looked at two additional independent replicas of 1 million unique cDNA reads for two donors, one aged 18 to 30 and the other aged 80 or older. Findings and caveats that apply to the study as a whole: The CMV infection status of donors was not known, potentially confounding age-related changes in expanded clonotypes. Bulk unsorted PBMC profiling prevented conclusive comparison of naive and antigen-experienced compartments. Compared with the aged group, more naive CD4+ T cells, fewer expanded clones and increased TCR diversity were shown by the long-lived group, suggesting age selection. The percentage of naive T cells measured by flow cytometry correlated strongly with observed TCR beta diversity. As age increased, observed TCR beta diversity per million T cells dropped in a roughly linear way, and a significant reduction was already evident by age around 41. Estimates of total diversity based on one million sequenced T cells were regarded as lower bounds and as underestimates.

Donors were 39 systemically healthy Caucasian individuals from Russia aged roughly 6 to 90 years. Approximately 9.3 milliliters of peripheral blood were collected from each donor into EDTA-treated Vacutainer tubes. PBMCs were isolated by Ficoll-Paque density-gradient centrifugation, with at least 6 million obtained per sample. Total RNA was extracted from PBMCs with Trizol reagent, with at least 6 micrograms obtained per sample. The percentages of naive CD45RAhigh/CD27high T cells were determined by flow cytometry on a PBMC aliquot from every donor. With respect to this clonotype: Its antigen specificity is not known. It has no much larger one-base neighbor in the sample; base qualities were not kept.

V lost 2 bases and J lost 3 bases; the stretch between them is 10 bases long. The CDR3 numbers 14 residues from cysteine through phenylalanine. Only the CDR3 region is kept as DNA, spanning 42 bases read in frame from base 1. Library construction relied on 5' RACE. The listed sequencing device is Illumina HiSeq 2500. A second about 7 to 11 cycle PCR used a sample-barcoded 5' primer and a J-beta primer mix. A unique molecular identifier was introduced onto each TCR beta cDNA molecule by a template-switch 5' adaptor carrying 12 random nucleotides. At least 2.5 million CDR3-containing paired-end reads were obtained from each sample. First-strand cDNA synthesis was performed from all RNA using the Mint cDNA synthesis kit, with priming by a TRBC-specific oligonucleotide. Following uracil-DNA glycosylase treatment, all cDNA underwent a first 18-cycle PCR with the universal primers M1SS and BC2_uni_R. The study's processing was this. For normalization, 1 million high-quality reads, each with a distinct molecular identifier, were randomly selected from each sample. Reads with shared molecular identifiers were discarded instead of being binned into consensus sequences. MiTCR, set to a Q25 quality threshold and the strictest error-elimination algorithm, was used for CDR3 identification, clonotype clustering and error correction. A nonparametric unseen species model with Euler transformation was used to estimate a lower bound on total TCR beta diversity. In-frame beta chains were kept once TCRdb had trimmed the public reads at Q25 with fastp and called clones with MiXCR. Every entry covers one CDR3 protein and lists the most common genes and DNA from its rows. Here the V and J calls rest on TCRdb's processing, not on the authors' analysis. Present in this sample are roughly 830,000 distinct CDR3 sequences, 60% to 80% of which were seen just once. Around a quarter of the sample is in the top ten clones.

This TCR was recovered from a man aged 30 to 39 in good health. The sample comprised blood. The chain is made from TRBV12-3 or TRBV12-4 and TRBJ1-2; the D region possibly corresponds to TRBD1 (6 bases align). The CDR3 region: CASSLHREDYGYTF. In nucleotides, the sequence is TGTGCCAGCAGTTTACACAGGGAGGACTATGGCTACACCTTC.